These 19 T cell receptor beta chains were all obtained from the same sample, sequenced in a study of PD-1 blockade in classical Hodgkin lymphoma. Every patient relapsed after autologous stem cell transplantation, and brentuximab vedotin exposure varied. Data came from immunoSEQ multiplex PCR; TCRdb stores just in-frame clones and leaves some out. There are about 50,000 clones in the sample; over 60% occur only once, and approximately 16% lies in the top ten. This specimen consisted of peripheral blood mononuclear cells (PBMCs), obtained before the second cycle of nivolumab. Receptors originate from a human donor with classical Hodgkin lymphoma.

The chain has TRBV28 and TRBJ1-1; D is undetermined. The CDR3 consists of 13 residues. Deletions cut 5 bases from V and 8 bases from J, with 15 bases between. Germline-derived CDR1 and CDR2 are MDHEN and SYDVKM. CDR3 nucleotides: TGTGCCAGCAGTGTCAAAATCCCCTACGAAGCTTTCTTT. It encodes CASSVKIPYEAFF. Filled out from reference TRBV28 and TRBJ1-1, the complete variable domain reads DVKVTQSSRYLVKRTGEKVFLECVQDMDHENMFWYRQDPGLGLRLIYFSYDVKMKEKGDIPEGYSVSREKKERFSLILESASTNQTSMYLCASSVKIPYEAFFGQGTRLTVV.

This sequence joins TRBV6-1 and TRBJ1-1, with a possible D match to TRBD1 (5 bases). There are 11 residues in the CDR3. The ends were cut back, 6 bases at V and 8 bases at J, with 10 bases in the middle. CDR1 is MNHNS, CDR2 SASEGT, per germline. DNA of the CDR3: TGTGCCAGCAGGAGAACAGGCGAAGCTTTCTTT. Its translation: CASRRTGEAFF.

J is TRBJ2-7 and V is TRBV5-1, with D possibly being TRBD1 or TRBD2 (6 bases each). The germline gives CDR1 SGHRS, CDR2 YFSETQ. Trimming cost V 4 bases and J 3 bases, with 14 bases left between them. CDR3 length: 14 amino acids. Here the CDR3 DNA reads TGCGCCAGCAGCGATCGAGGGGGGCTCTACGAGCAGTACTTC. Its protein product is CASSDRGGLYEQYF.

The table lists this clone with a few counts. The chain combines TRBV7-9 with TRBJ1-2; no reliable D call. Trimming pared 1 base from V and 8 bases from J, leaving 17 bases between. This CDR3 comprises 15 residues. Germline loops: CDR1 SEHNR, CDR2 FQNEAQ (reference sequence). The CDR3 sequence is CASSLVASSPQGYTF. The CDR3 coding sequence is TGTGCCAGCAGCTTAGTGGCTTCCTCTCCTCAGGGCTACACCTTC.

The CDR3 DNA reads TGTGCCAGCAGTGTGGCTAGGTTCTCCTACAATGAGCAGTTCTTC. Its protein product is CASSVARFSYNEQFF. The genes are TRBV6-1 and TRBJ2-1, with D uncertain. V gave up 4 bases and J gave up 0 bases, with 10 bases separating them. Germline V CDR1 and CDR2: MNHNS, SASEGT. CDR3 length equals 15 residues.

The chain has TRBV7-2 and TRBJ2-5; D is unresolved. This CDR3 has 14 residues. The V gene's germline CDR1 is SGHTA and CDR2 FQGNSA. Trimming took off 5 bases at V and 7 bases at J, with 17 bases between the two ends. CDR3 coding DNA: TGTGCCAGCAGCCCCCTTTCCCCCCCAGGGACCCAGTACTTC. This gives the protein CASSPLSPPGTQYF.

In this sample, this clone turned up a few times. This chain joins TRBV11-2 and TRBJ2-5; the D gene is possibly TRBD2 (6 bases). Germline V CDR1 and CDR2: SGHAT, FQNNGV. Between the trimmed V and J ends, which lost 4 bases and 4 bases, there was a span of 10 bases. The CDR3 runs to 13 residues. The CDR3, as DNA: TGTGCCAGCAGCTCCGGGACTGGAGAGACCCAGTACTTC. Amino acid sequence: CASSSGTGETQYF.

V is TRBV28 and J is TRBJ2-7; D is perhaps TRBD2 (6 bases). The CDR3 covers 13 residues. Germline V gene sequence: CDR1 MDHEN, CDR2 SYDVKM. Trimming removed 5 bases at V and 2 bases at J, with 10 bases between. Written as DNA, the CDR3 is TGTGCCAGCAGTCTTGGGACTGCCTACGAGCAGTACTTC. Amino acid sequence: CASSLGTAYEQYF.

This rearrangement joins TRBV6-6 to TRBJ1-3; D perhaps matches TRBD1 (6 bases). With 0 bases removed from V and 7 bases from J, the gap between germline ends came to 13 bases. In germline, CDR1 is MNHNY, CDR2 SVGAGI (reference sequence). The CDR3 sequence is 15 residues long. CDR3 DNA sequence: TGTGCCAGCAGTTACTCGTACAGGGCTTGGAACACCATATATTTT. Translation: CASSYSYRAWNTIYF.

The rearrangement uses TRBV5-1 and TRBJ2-7; D not resolved. Germline CDR1 and CDR2: SGHRS and YFSETQ. This CDR3 has 12 amino acids. V lost 4 bases and J 0 bases, leaving 5 bases between the germline ends. This CDR3 reads CASSANSYEQYF. The CDR3 nucleotides are TGCGCCAGCAGCGCGAACTCCTACGAGCAGTACTTC.

V gene TRBV5-1 combines with J gene TRBJ1-4; 10 nucleotides agree with TRBD1. The CDR3 length is 15 residues. Germline CDR1 SGHRS, CDR2 YFSETQ. The V and J ends lost 5 bases and 7 bases, in that order; junction bases with no gene match: 8. This chain's CDR3 is CASRQAWTGGEKLFF. CDR3 bases: TGCGCCAGCAGACAAGCCTGGACAGGGGGTGAAAAACTGTTTTTT.

This clone has a count of ten or more. This chain uses TRBV4-3 with TRBJ1-1, with a weak D call TRBD1 (5 bases). CDR3 length equals 15 residues. Germline V gives CDR1 LGHNA, CDR2 YSLEER. With 0 bases removed from V and 7 bases from J, the gap between germline ends came to 15 bases. DNA for the CDR3: TGCGCCAGCAGCCAAGAAGCGGGACGAATGGGTGAAGCTTTCTTT. Its translation is CASSQEAGRMGEAFF.

The V call is TRBV6-4, the J call TRBJ1-2, with 8 bases fitting TRBD1. This CDR3 has 16 residues. V was pared by 6 bases and J by 0 bases, with 9 bases of the junction left unmatched. Germline V gene sequence: CDR1 MRHNA, CDR2 SNTAGT. The CDR3 reads CASREYPGGSNYGYTF. Here the CDR3 DNA reads TGTGCCAGCAGAGAGTACCCAGGGGGCTCTAACTATGGCTACACCTTC.

Remarks on this clone: This sample also contains other DNA sequences that code for the same CDR3. CDR3 bases: TGTGCCAGCAACCCCACGGGTAGCAATCAGCCCCAGCATTTT. This codes for CASNPTGSNQPQHF. The chain carries TRBV6-1 and TRBJ1-5; D remains unclear. Germline V gene data show CDR1 as MNHNS and CDR2 as SASEGT. Trimming removed 7 bases at V and 0 bases at J, with 10 bases between. This CDR3 is 14 amino acids long.

This chain links TRBV19 with TRBJ1-4; D might be TRBD1 (6 bases). Germline values: CDR1 LNHDA, CDR2 SQIVND (reference sequence). Trimming left V 7 bases short and J 6 bases short, with 18 bases between. CDR3 length: 15 residues. This CDR3 reads CASTPRGDGYEKLFF. CDR3 DNA sequence: TGTGCCAGTACCCCGAGGGGGGACGGGTATGAAAAACTGTTTTTT.

The chain joins TRBV30 to TRBJ2-7; tentative D call: TRBD1 (5 bases). The V gene lost 6 bases and the J gene lost 6 bases, with 18 bases spanning the gap. Germline V CDR1 and CDR2: GTSNPN, SVGIG (reference sequence). This CDR3 spans 13 amino acids. As DNA, the CDR3 is TGTGCCTGTAGGGGCCCCATCGGCGTCGAGCAGTACTTC. This encodes CACRGPIGVEQYF.

The rearrangement joins TRBV4-2 to TRBJ1-1, with a possible D match to TRBD1 (6 bases). CDR1 is LGHNA and CDR2 is YNFKEQ in the germline V gene. Trimming took 4 bases from V and 4 from J, leaving 16 bases between them. The length of the CDR3 is 15 residues. The CDR3 nucleotides are TGTGCCAGCAGCCTTTTAGGCGGGGGGGCCACTGAAGCTTTCTTT. Its translation is CASSLLGGGATEAFF.

The CDR3 DNA reads TGTGCCAGCACCTTCAGGATGGGACAGGCTCAGGGGAAGCAGTACTTC. Residues: CASTFRMGQAQGKQYF. This chain uses TRBV27 with TRBJ2-7; 8 positions agree with TRBD1. Germline CDR1 is MNHEY and CDR2 is SMNVEV (reference sequence). V trimming: 7 bases; J trimming: 8 bases; junction bases outside the gene matches: 19. The CDR3 consists of 16 residues.

The chain couples TRBV7-6 to TRBJ2-5; no clear D gene. The end of the DNA aligns better with TRBJ2-7, so the J call may be wrong. The CDR3 covers 14 residues. Germline CDR1 SGHVS, CDR2 FNYEAQ. CDR3 in amino acids: CASSPGPPVSEQYF. CDR3 bases: TGTGCCAGCAGTCCCGGGCCCCCTGTGTCCGAGCAGTACTTC.